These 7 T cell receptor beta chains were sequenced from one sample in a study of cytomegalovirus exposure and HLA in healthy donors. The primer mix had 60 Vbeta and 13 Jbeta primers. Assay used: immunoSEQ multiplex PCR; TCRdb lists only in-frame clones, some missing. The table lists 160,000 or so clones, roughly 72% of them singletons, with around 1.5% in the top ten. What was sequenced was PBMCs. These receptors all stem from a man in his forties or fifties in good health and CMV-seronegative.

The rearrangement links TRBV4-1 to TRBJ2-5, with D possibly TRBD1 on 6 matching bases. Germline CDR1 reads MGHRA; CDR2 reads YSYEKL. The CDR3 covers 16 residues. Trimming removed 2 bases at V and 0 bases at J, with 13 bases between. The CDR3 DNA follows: TGCGCCAGCAGCCAAACCTCCGGGACACACCAAGAGACCCAGTACTTC. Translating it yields CASSQTSGTHQETQYF.

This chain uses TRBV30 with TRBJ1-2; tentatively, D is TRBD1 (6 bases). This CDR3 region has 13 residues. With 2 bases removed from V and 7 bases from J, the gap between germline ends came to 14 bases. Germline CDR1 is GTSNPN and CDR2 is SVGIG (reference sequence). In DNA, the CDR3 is TGTGCCTGGAGTAAACAAGGGGGAAGTGGCTACACCTTC. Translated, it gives CAWSKQGGSGYTF.

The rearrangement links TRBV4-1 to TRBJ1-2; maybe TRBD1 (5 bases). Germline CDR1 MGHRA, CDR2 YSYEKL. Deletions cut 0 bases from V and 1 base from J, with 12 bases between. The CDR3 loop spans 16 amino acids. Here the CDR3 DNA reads TGCGCCAGCAGCCAAGAGCTGACAGAGTTTAACTATGGCTACACCTTC. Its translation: CASSQELTEFNYGYTF.

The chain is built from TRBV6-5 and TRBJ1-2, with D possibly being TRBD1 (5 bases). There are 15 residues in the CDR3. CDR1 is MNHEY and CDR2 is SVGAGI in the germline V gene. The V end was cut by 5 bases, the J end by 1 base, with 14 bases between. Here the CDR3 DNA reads TGTGCCAGCAGTACCAGACAGACTTTTAACTATGGCTACACCTTC. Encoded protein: CASSTRQTFNYGYTF.

CDR3 nucleotide sequence: TGCAGCGTTGTGGGCTTACCGCCTGATCAGCCCCAGCATTTT. Translated, it gives CSVVGLPPDQPQHF. The chain has TRBV29-1 and TRBJ1-5, with D hard to call. Trimming removed 4 bases at V and 5 bases at J, with 15 bases between. The CDR3 length is 14 residues. Germline assignment: CDR1 SQVTM and CDR2 ANQGSEA.

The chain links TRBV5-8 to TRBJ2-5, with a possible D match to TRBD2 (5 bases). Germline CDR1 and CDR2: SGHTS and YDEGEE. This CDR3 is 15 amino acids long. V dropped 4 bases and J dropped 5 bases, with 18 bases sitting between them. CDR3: CASSPSRAVGETQYF. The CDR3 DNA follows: TGTGCCAGCAGCCCCTCGAGGGCGGTGGGGGAGACCCAGTACTTC. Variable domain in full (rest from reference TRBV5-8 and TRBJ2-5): EAGVTQSPTHLIKTRGQQATLRCSPISGHTSVYWYQQALGLGLQFLLWYDEGEERNRGNFPPRFSGRQFPNYSSELNVNALELEDSALYLCASSPSRAVGETQYFGPGTRLLVL.

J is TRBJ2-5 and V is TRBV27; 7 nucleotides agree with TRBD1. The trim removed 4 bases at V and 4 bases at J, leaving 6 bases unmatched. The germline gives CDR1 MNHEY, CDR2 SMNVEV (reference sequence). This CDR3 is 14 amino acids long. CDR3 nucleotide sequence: TGTGCCAGCAGTTCAACAGGGGCCGGAGAGACCCAGTACTTC. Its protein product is CASSSTGAGETQYF.